These 24 T cell receptor beta chains were sequenced from one sample in a study of T cells in Graves' hyperthyroidism and ophthalmopathy. RNA transcripts provided the source from which TCR beta CDR3 regions were amplified. Primed by the HTBI set, a first-round RT-PCR was run on the TCR CDR3. TCRdb reanalysed the multiplex PCR reads using MiXCR and keeps one entry per CDR3 protein. The data contain approximately 260,000 distinct CDR3 sequences, nearly 15% of them singletons. The source material was blood. Receptors were obtained from a woman in her forties or fifties with Graves' hyperthyroidism that later progressed to Graves' ophthalmopathy.

This clonotype was counted many times. V and J are TRBV11-2 and TRBJ1-2; D remains unclear. V lost 2 bases and J lost 4, with 20 bases in between. There are 17 residues in the CDR3. Germline CDR1 and CDR2: SGHAT and FQNNGV. CDR3 nucleotide sequence: TGTGCCAGCAGCTTAATTGGCTCAACCTACGAATTCTATGGCTACACCTTC. Protein product: CASSLIGSTYEFYGYTF.

This clonotype was counted at least ten times. The CDR3 sequence is CSVVGGSFNEQYF. The CDR3 bases are TGCAGCGTTGTGGGCGGGAGTTTCAACGAGCAGTACTTC. The rearrangement uses TRBV29-1 and TRBJ2-7; TRBD2 matches 7 bases. The CDR3 loop spans 13 amino acids. The J segment lost 5 bases and the V segment lost 4 bases, leaving 8 bases of the junction unmatched. CDR1 SQVTM and CDR2 ANQGSEA come from the germline V gene.

This clonotype was recorded many times. V usage is TRBV27 and J usage is TRBJ1-5; possibly TRBD1 for D (5 bases). Trimming took off 2 bases at V and 4 bases at J, with 18 bases between the two ends. The CDR3 has 17 residues. Germline V gene sequence: CDR1 MNHEY, CDR2 SMNVEV (reference sequence). The CDR3 DNA follows: TGTGCCAGCAGTTTAAGGGGCAGGACGCTAGTTAATCAGCCCCAGCATTTT. It codes for CASSLRGRTLVNQPQHF.

This clonotype was detected many times. The chain couples TRBV7-2 to TRBJ2-7; no reliable D call. CDR1 SGHTA and CDR2 FQGNSA come from the germline V gene. CDR3 length equals 15 residues. The ends were cut back, 1 base at V and 0 bases at J, with 10 bases in the middle. The DNA of the CDR3 is TGTGCCAGCAGCTTAGTATCGGCTAGCTCCTACGAGCAGTACTTC. Amino acids: CASSLVSASSYEQYF.

There are many counts of this clonotype. This rearrangement joins TRBV2 to TRBJ1-4; no reliable D call. Between the trimmed V and J ends, which lost 3 bases and 1 base, there was a span of 9 bases. The CDR3 spans 15 residues. Germline V lookup: CDR1 SNHLY, CDR2 FYNNEI. CDR3 nucleotides: TGTGCCAGCAGTGACGAACAGCTAACTAATGAAAAACTGTTTTTT. It codes for CASSDEQLTNEKLFF.

In this sample, this clonotype turned up many times. The chain uses TRBV6-5 and TRBJ2-1; 12 nucleotides align to TRBD2. V lost 4 bases to trimming and J lost 9 bases; unmatched junction nucleotides: 1. Per the germline V gene, CDR1 is MNHEY and CDR2 is SVGAGI. The CDR3 loop spans 13 amino acids. Written as DNA, the CDR3 is TGTGCCAGCAGTTCACTAGCGGGGGGTGAGCAGTTCTTC. It is translated as CASSSLAGGEQFF.

J is TRBJ1-1 and V is TRBV7-2; 8 nucleotides match TRBD1. Germline V gives CDR1 SGHTA, CDR2 FQGNSA. This CDR3 is 15 amino acids long. V shed 5 bases and J 10 bases; nucleotides not matched to a gene: 15. The CDR3 sequence: CASSIGQGVSLVAFF. Here the CDR3 DNA reads TGTGCCAGCAGCATAGGACAGGGCGTCTCCCTGGTAGCTTTCTTT. The full variable domain, completed using reference TRBV7-2 and TRBJ1-1, is GAGVSQSPSNKVTEKGKDVELRCDPISGHTALYWYRQSLGQGLEFLIYFQGNSAPDKSGLPSDRFSAERTGGSVSTLTIQRTQQEDSAVYLCASSIGQGVSLVAFFGQGTRLTVV.

As to this clonotype: This may be a read error: a much more frequent sequence differs by one nucleotide. The gene calls are TRBV20-1 and TRBJ1-1; D might be TRBD1 (6 bases). Germline assignment: CDR1 DFQATT and CDR2 SNEGSKA (reference sequence). The CDR3 is made up of 13 amino acids. The CDR3 loop is CRQAGHLNAEAFF. Written as DNA, the CDR3 is TGCAGGCAGGCGGGACACCTGAACGCTGAAGCTTTCTTT.

V is TRBV19 and J is TRBJ2-5, with 8 nucleotides matching TRBD1. Trimming cost V 6 bases and J 0 bases; bases outside gene matches: 6. Germline V gene lookup returns CDR1 LNHDA and CDR2 SQIVND (reference sequence). This CDR3 is built from 15 residues. The DNA for the CDR3 is TGTGCCAGTAGCTACAGGGGGAGAAACCAAGAGACCCAGTACTTC. Amino acids: CASSYRGRNQETQYF. The full variable domain, rest sourced from reference TRBV19 and TRBJ2-5, is DGGITQSPKYLFRKEGQNVTLSCEQNLNHDAMYWYRQDPGQGLRLIYYSQIVNDFQKGDIAEGYSVSREKKESFPLTVTSAQKNPTAFYLCASSYRGRNQETQYFGPGTRLLVL.

This clonotype has a count of ten or more. The V gene is TRBV27, the J gene TRBJ1-5; TRBD1 matches at 9 bases. The CDR3 runs 15 residues. Per germline, CDR1 MNHEY and CDR2 SMNVEV (reference sequence). J was trimmed by 2 bases and V by 6 bases; bases with no gene match: 5. The CDR3 coding sequence is TGTGCCAGCAGCGTACAGGGGGCAGGCAATCAGCCCCAGCATTTT. Protein sequence: CASSVQGAGNQPQHF.

This clonotype has a count of ten or more. The V gene is TRBV14, the J gene TRBJ2-2; a possible D gene is TRBD2 (5 bases). In germline, CDR1 is SGHDN, CDR2 FVKESK. V shed 4 bases and J shed 6 bases, with 15 bases lying between them. The CDR3 loop spans 15 amino acids. CDR3 DNA: TGTGCCAGCAGCCCCTCACGGAATAGCGCCGGGGAGCTGTTTTTT. This sequence encodes CASSPSRNSAGELFF.

This clonotype has ten or more counts. The rearrangement uses TRBV18 and TRBJ1-1; TRBD1 matches at 11 bases. The CDR3 is 16 amino acids. J was trimmed by 7 bases and V by 3 bases; bases with no gene match: 10. Per the germline V gene, CDR1 is KGHSH and CDR2 is LQKENI. CDR3 bases: TGTGCCAGCTCACCGAGAGGACAGGGGGCGCGGATTGAAGCTTTCTTT. As protein: CASSPRGQGARIEAFF.

This clonotype has a count of ten or more. The chain recombines TRBV27 with TRBJ2-5; no definite D call. CDR3 size: 15 residues. The germline CDR1 and CDR2 sequences are MNHEY and SMNVEV (reference sequence). V gave up 0 bases and J gave up 3 bases, with 11 bases separating them. CDR3 amino acids: CASSLSRVLEETQYF. CDR3 nucleotide sequence: TGTGCCAGCAGTTTATCCCGGGTACTGGAAGAGACCCAGTACTTC.

This chain uses TRBV29-1 with TRBJ2-3, with D perhaps assigned TRBD1 or TRBD2 (6 bases each). This CDR3 has 13 amino acids. CDR1 and CDR2 from the germline V gene are SQVTM and ANQGSEA. V was clipped by 3 bases and J by 9 bases, with 16 bases between them. The DNA of the CDR3 is TGCAGCGTTGACCGGGGGCAGGAGGGAACGCAGTATTTT. It specifies CSVDRGQEGTQYF.

Ten or more counts support this clonotype. The rearrangement uses TRBV3-1 and TRBJ1-1, with D possibly matching TRBD1 (5 bases). CDR3 length equals 14 residues. Trimming left V 4 bases short and J 3 bases short, with 12 bases between. CDR1 and CDR2 (germline): LGHDT, YNNKEL (reference sequence). The CDR3 DNA sequence: TGTGCCAGCAGCCCCTACGTGGGGGACACTGAAGCTTTCTTT. This encodes CASSPYVGDTEAFF.

This clonotype was recorded many times. This chain uses TRBV3-1 with TRBJ1-1; D unresolved. Between the trimmed V and J ends, which lost 1 base and 14 bases, there was a span of 11 bases. Looked up from germline, CDR1 is LGHDT and CDR2 is YNNKEL (reference sequence). This CDR3 has 11 residues. The CDR3 loop reads CASSQVEGTFF. The CDR3 nucleotides are TGTGCCAGCAGCCAAGTTGAGGGTACCTTCTTT.

This clonotype was counted many times. The chain carries TRBV6-1 and TRBJ2-7; the match to TRBD2 covers 7 bases. Germline V lookup: CDR1 MNHNS, CDR2 SASEGT. After removal of 6 bases from V and 5 bases from J, the junction contained 13 bases not matched to a gene. The CDR3 is made up of 15 amino acids. The CDR3 protein is CASSPARTRSHEQYF. The CDR3 coding sequence is TGTGCCAGCAGCCCGGCCAGGACTAGATCCCACGAGCAGTACTTC.

This clonotype appeared many times. This chain links TRBV7-2 with TRBJ1-2; 7 bases match TRBD1. Germline CDR1 SGHTA, CDR2 FQGNSA. J lost 8 bases, V lost 6 bases, and 9 bases had no gene match. The CDR3 length is 13 residues. In nucleotides, the CDR3 is TGTGCCAGCAGTCTCGACAGGGTTAGCGGCTACACCTTC. It translates to CASSLDRVSGYTF. The variable domain in full, with the rest retrieved from reference TRBV7-2 and TRBJ1-2, is GAGVSQSPSNKVTEKGKDVELRCDPISGHTALYWYRQSLGQGLEFLIYFQGNSAPDKSGLPSDRFSAERTGGSVSTLTIQRTQQEDSAVYLCASSLDRVSGYTFGSGTRLTVV.

This clonotype was detected many times. This chain links TRBV7-9 with TRBJ1-4; D gene ambiguous. The CDR3 is 14 residues long. CDR1 and CDR2 (germline): SEHNR, FQNEAQ (reference sequence). V was pared by 1 base and J by 3 bases, with 6 bases between. In nucleotides, the CDR3 is TGTGCCAGCAGCTTAGGGGTTTCTAATGAAAAACTGTTTTTT. This gives the protein CASSLGVSNEKLFF.

Many counts were recorded for this clonotype. CDR3 DNA sequence: TGTGCCAGCAGCCGATATCCGGGACAGTTGAACACTGAAGCTTTCTTT. It yields the protein CASSRYPGQLNTEAFF. The chain combines TRBV14 with TRBJ1-1, with 7 positions matching TRBD1. The CDR3 length is 16 residues. The trim removed 4 bases at V and 0 bases at J, leaving 8 bases unmatched. The germline V gene has CDR1 SGHDN and CDR2 FVKESK.

This clonotype came up many times. The genes are TRBV11-2 and TRBJ1-1; 7 nucleotides line up with TRBD1. Germline lookup yields CDR1 SGHAT and CDR2 FQNNGV. This CDR3 has 14 residues. Trimming took 2 bases from V and 7 from J; bases not matched to a gene: 7. The CDR3 sequence is CASSLRQGFIEAFF. The DNA for the CDR3 is TGTGCCAGCAGCTTAAGACAGGGATTTATTGAAGCTTTCTTT.

This clonotype was picked up a small number of times. This may come from a read error, since a much larger clone is one base off. The chain recombines TRBV7-9 with TRBJ2-5; D gene uncertain. Germline-derived CDR1 and CDR2 are SEHNR and FQNEAQ (reference sequence). This CDR3 comprises 12 residues. In nucleotides, the CDR3 is TGTACCAGCAGCTTAGTTATGGAGACCCAGTACTTC. It translates to CTSSLVMETQYF.

The J gene is TRBJ2-7, the V gene TRBV19, with 11 bases matching TRBD1. V dropped 1 base and J dropped 2; count of bases not matched to a gene: 7. Germline loops: CDR1 LNHDA, CDR2 SQIVND (reference sequence). This CDR3 has 17 amino acids. The CDR3, as DNA: TGTGCCAGTAGTATAGTTTTACCGGGACAGGGGGCCTACGAGCAGTACTTC. The encoded protein is CASSIVLPGQGAYEQYF.

This clonotype was seen a handful of times. The V and J genes are TRBV5-4 and TRBJ1-2; TRBD1 matches 9 bases. Trimming cost V 4 bases and J 1 base; bases outside gene matches: 5. Germline lookup yields CDR1 SGHNT and CDR2 YYREEE (reference sequence). This CDR3 comprises 15 residues. The CDR3 DNA is TGTGCCAGCAGCATAGGACAGGGGAATAACTATGGCTACACCTTC. Its translation is CASSIGQGNNYGYTF.